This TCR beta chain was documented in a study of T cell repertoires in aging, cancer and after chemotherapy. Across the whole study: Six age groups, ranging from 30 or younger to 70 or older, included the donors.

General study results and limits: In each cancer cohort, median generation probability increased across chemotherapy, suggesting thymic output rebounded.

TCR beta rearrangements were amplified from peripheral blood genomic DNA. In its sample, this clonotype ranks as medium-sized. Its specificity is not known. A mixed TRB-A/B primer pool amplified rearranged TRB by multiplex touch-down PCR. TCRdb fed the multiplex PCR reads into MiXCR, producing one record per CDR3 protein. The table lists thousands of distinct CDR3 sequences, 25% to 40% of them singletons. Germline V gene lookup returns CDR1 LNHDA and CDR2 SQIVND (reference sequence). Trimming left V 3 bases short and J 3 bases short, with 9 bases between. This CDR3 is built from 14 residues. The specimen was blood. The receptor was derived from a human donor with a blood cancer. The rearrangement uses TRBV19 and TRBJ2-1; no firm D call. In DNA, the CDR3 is TGTGCCAGTAGTATTTTATCGAGCTACAATGAGCAGTTCTTC. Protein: CASSILSSYNEQFF.